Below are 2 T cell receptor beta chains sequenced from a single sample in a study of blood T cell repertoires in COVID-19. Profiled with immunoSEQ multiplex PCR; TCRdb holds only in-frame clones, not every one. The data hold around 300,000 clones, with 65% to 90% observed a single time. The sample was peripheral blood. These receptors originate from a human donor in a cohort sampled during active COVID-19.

The CDR3 sequence: CASNLRAGATDTQYF. The CDR3 DNA is TGTGCCAGTAATTTGAGGGCAGGGGCTACAGATACGCAGTATTTT. V gene TRBV19 combines with J gene TRBJ2-3; maybe TRBD1 (6 bases). CDR1 is LNHDA, CDR2 SQIVND, per germline (reference sequence). V gave up 7 bases and J gave up 3 bases, with 17 bases separating them. The CDR3 covers 15 residues.

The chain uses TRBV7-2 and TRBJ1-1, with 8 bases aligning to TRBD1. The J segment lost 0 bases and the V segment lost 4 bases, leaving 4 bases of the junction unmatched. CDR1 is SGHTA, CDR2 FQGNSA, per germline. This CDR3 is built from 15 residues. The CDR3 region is CASSWTGPMNTEAFF. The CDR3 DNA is TGTGCCAGCAGCTGGACAGGGCCAATGAACACTGAAGCTTTCTTT.